This T cell receptor (beta chain) was retrieved from a study of shared clonotypes between healthy human individuals. Regarding the study as a whole: Naive subsets generally exceeded memory subsets in estimated richness. The study found about 5% of naive CD4 clonotypes shared across a handful of donors.

CD45RO negativity and positive selection for CCR7 defined naive CD8 cells, a population that excluded terminally differentiated effector memory CD45RA+ cells. Germline V gives CDR1 SGHDT, CDR2 YYEEEE. The CDR3 totals 14 residues. Deletions cut 4 bases from V and 4 bases from J, with 11 bases between. The assay used deep level. Genomic DNA of each subset was evenly split across several immunoSEQ plates. Assay used: immunoSEQ multiplex PCR; TCRdb lists only in-frame clones, some missing. The sample records some 2.1 million clones, about 95% being singletons. About this clone: The antigen remains undetermined.

The chain employs TRBV5-6 and TRBJ2-2; TRBD1 is a possible D gene (7 bases). Sequencing used naive CD8+ T cells sorted from blood. This TCR came from a man aged 18 to 29 in good health. DNA for the CDR3: TGTGCCAGCAGCGCGGGACAGTTCACCGGGGAGCTGTTTTTT. It translates to CASSAGQFTGELFF.